These 23 T cell receptor beta chains were all obtained from the same sample, sequenced in a study of CD8+ T cells in alopecia areata. After isolation, RNA underwent reverse transcription to generate cDNA as the sequencing template. Some clones are missing from TCRdb's copy, which holds only in-frame ones; the method was immunoSEQ multiplex PCR. This sample has 120,000 or so clones, with 45% to 50% found just once. Sequencing was carried out using NKG2D-low CD8+ T cells sorted from blood. Receptor source: a human donor with alopecia areata.

This clone was detected only a few times. V is TRBV27 and J is TRBJ2-3, with 7 bases identical to TRBD1. The CDR3 sequence is 14 residues long. J was trimmed by 2 bases and V by 6 bases; bases with no gene match: 5. CDR1 MNHEY and CDR2 SMNVEV come from the germline V gene (reference sequence). The CDR3 loop is CASRPGQNTDTQYF. The CDR3 DNA follows: TGTGCCAGCAGACCGGGACAGAACACAGATACGCAGTATTTT.

The rearrangement uses TRBV30 and TRBJ2-5; TRBD1 matches at 8 bases. CDR1 is GTSNPN and CDR2 is SVGIG in the germline V gene (reference sequence). This CDR3 is 14 amino acids long. The V and J ends lost 7 bases and 1 base, in that order; junction bases with no gene match: 8. Here the CDR3 reads CALTLQGAQETQYF. The CDR3 region has the DNA TGTGCCTTAACACTCCAGGGGGCCCAAGAGACCCAGTACTTC. Full variable domain (outside the CDR3, taken from reference TRBV30 and TRBJ2-5): SQTIHQWPATLVQPVGSPLSLECTVEGTSNPNLYWYRQAAGRGLQLLFYSVGIGQISSEVPQNLSASRPQDRQFILSSKKLLLSDSGFYLCALTLQGAQETQYFGPGTRLLVL.

This rearrangement joins TRBV5-1 to TRBJ2-3, with TRBD2 matching over 8 bases. Germline V lookup: CDR1 SGHRS, CDR2 YFSETQ. The CDR3 spans 14 residues. The V gene end was trimmed by 7 bases and the J gene end by 1 base; junction bases not matched to a gene: 5. CDR3 DNA sequence: TGCGCCAGCCGGTGGCGGGGGGGCACAGATACGCAGTATTTT. As protein: CASRWRGGTDTQYF.

The chain carries TRBV29-1 and TRBJ2-7; D may be TRBD1 (6 bases). Germline V gene lookup returns CDR1 SQVTM and CDR2 ANQGSEA. The CDR3 totals 13 residues. V dropped 4 bases and J dropped 1 base, with 11 bases sitting between them. CDR3 in amino acids: CSVGRGVSYEQYF. For the CDR3, the DNA is TGCAGCGTTGGCAGGGGAGTATCCTACGAGCAGTACTTC.

V gene TRBV11-2 combines with J gene TRBJ1-2; 7 bases line up with TRBD1. The CDR3 has 15 amino acids. The germline gives CDR1 SGHAT, CDR2 FQNNGV. The J segment lost 0 bases and the V segment lost 1 base, leaving 2 bases of the junction unmatched. CDR3 loop: CASSLVGTANYGYTF. CDR3 bases: TGTGCCAGCAGCTTAGTCGGGACAGCTAACTATGGCTACACCTTC.

This clone appeared a few times. V gene TRBV29-1 combines with J gene TRBJ1-2; possible D gene TRBD1, 6 bases. Trimming removed 2 bases from V and 0 bases from J, with 13 bases in between. Per germline, CDR1 SQVTM and CDR2 ANQGSEA. This CDR3 has 15 residues. CDR3 DNA sequence: TGCAGCGTTGAAACCCGGGACAAGGCTAACTATGGCTACACCTTC. It specifies CSVETRDKANYGYTF.

V gene TRBV20-1 combines with J gene TRBJ2-2; D is unresolved. The CDR3 consists of 11 residues. V shed 5 bases and J shed 6 bases, with 7 bases lying between them. The germline gives CDR1 DFQATT, CDR2 SNEGSKA (reference sequence). The CDR3 nucleotides read TGCAGTGCTCCCCAGGCCGGGGAGCTGTTTTTT. It specifies CSAPQAGELFF.

This clone has just a few counts. Other DNA variants within this sample encode the same CDR3. CDR3 region: CAWSVRGSGANVLTF. CDR3 DNA: TGTGCCTGGAGTGTACGGGGGTCTGGGGCCAACGTCCTGACTTTC. This rearrangement joins TRBV30 to TRBJ2-6; D is perhaps TRBD2 (6 bases). The V end was cut by 0 bases, the J end by 1 base, with 7 bases between. Per germline, CDR1 GTSNPN and CDR2 SVGIG (reference sequence). This CDR3 has 15 amino acids.

V gene TRBV27 combines with J gene TRBJ1-2; D is perhaps TRBD1 (5 bases). Per the germline V gene, CDR1 is MNHEY and CDR2 is SMNVEV (reference sequence). Trimming stripped 5 bases from V and 7 bases from J, with 14 bases between. The CDR3 has 13 residues. In nucleotides, the CDR3 is TGTGCCAGCAGTATCTCCGGGGCGGGTGGCTACACCTTC. Protein: CASSISGAGGYTF.

This clone was counted between two and nine times. The chain is built from TRBV29-1 and TRBJ2-1; D might be TRBD2 (5 bases). The V gene's germline CDR1 is SQVTM and CDR2 ANQGSEA. V lost 6 bases and J 7 bases, leaving 22 bases between the germline ends. The CDR3 is made up of 15 amino acids. This chain's CDR3 is CSVAGGPTSSNEQFF. CDR3 sequence (DNA): TGCAGCGTCGCGGGTGGACCAACATCATCAAATGAGCAGTTCTTC.

A remark on this clone: A junction boundary mismatches the germline segment, possibly from a read error. The J gene is TRBJ1-2, the V gene TRBV2; D remains unclear. The CDR3 contains 10 residues. Looked up from germline, CDR1 is SNHLY and CDR2 is FYNNEI. CDR3 residues: CASSGPRILF. The CDR3 DNA follows: TGTGCCAGCAGTGGCCCGAGAATCCTCTTC.

This chain links TRBV30 with TRBJ2-7, with D perhaps given as TRBD1 or TRBD2 (5 bases each). There are 12 residues in the CDR3. The germline CDR1 and CDR2 sequences are GTSNPN and SVGIG (reference sequence). The V and J ends lost 3 bases and 5 bases respectively, with 11 bases between them. CDR3 nucleotide sequence: TGTGCCTGGAGCACCGGGGCGCACGAGCAGTACTTC. It encodes CAWSTGAHEQYF.

The chain has TRBV5-1 and TRBJ2-7; D is perhaps TRBD1 (5 bases). Germline-derived CDR1 and CDR2 are SGHRS and YFSETQ. The CDR3 is 13 residues long. V was clipped by 3 bases and J by 1 base, with 8 bases between them. The DNA for the CDR3 is TGCGCCAGCAGCTCGACAGCTTCCTACGAGCAGTACTTC. This translates into CASSSTASYEQYF.

The CDR3 nucleotides are TGCAGCGCCCGGATTGTTAGCTCCTACGAGCAGTACTTC. Protein sequence: CSARIVSSYEQYF. This chain uses TRBV29-1 with TRBJ2-7; D is uncertain. The CDR3 has 13 residues. The germline V gene has CDR1 SQVTM and CDR2 ANQGSEA. Trimming removed 7 bases at V and 0 bases at J, with 13 bases between.

V and J are TRBV7-8 and TRBJ2-5, with D possibly being TRBD1 (8 bases). CDR1 is SGHVS, CDR2 FQNEAQ, per germline. This CDR3 has 14 residues. V dropped 1 base and J dropped 5 bases, with 11 bases sitting between them. The chain's CDR3 is CASSLEQGGETQYF. As DNA, the CDR3 is TGTGCCAGCAGCTTAGAACAGGGGGGGGAGACCCAGTACTTC.

The table lists this clone with a few counts. The V gene is TRBV27, the J gene TRBJ2-3, with 12 positions matching TRBD1. Germline V gene data show CDR1 as MNHEY and CDR2 as SMNVEV (reference sequence). After removal of 5 bases from V and 6 bases from J, the junction contained 3 bases not matched to a gene. The CDR3 totals 14 residues. DNA of the CDR3: TGTGCCAGCAGTGGGACAGGGGGCGCGGATACGCAGTATTTT. It is translated as CASSGTGGADTQYF.

This sequence joins TRBV27 and TRBJ2-7, with 7 bases matching TRBD1. The V and J ends lost 6 bases and 2 bases, in that order; junction bases with no gene match: 10. Per the germline V gene, CDR1 is MNHEY and CDR2 is SMNVEV (reference sequence). This CDR3 comprises 15 residues. The CDR3, as DNA: TGTGCCAGCAGCCCCCGGGACAGTAGGACCTACGAGCAGTACTTC. This translates into CASSPRDSRTYEQYF.

The table lists this clone with a count of one. The chain is built from TRBV2 and TRBJ2-7, with unresolved D. The length of the CDR3 is 14 residues. V was shortened by 2 bases and J by 0 bases, with 8 bases between the two germline ends. The germline gives CDR1 SNHLY, CDR2 FYNNEI. The CDR3 sequence is CASSESGGSYEQYF. The CDR3 bases are TGTGCCAGCAGTGAATCGGGCGGCTCCTACGAGCAGTACTTC.

This clone was found a few times. The V call is TRBV5-4, the J call TRBJ1-2; D unresolved. Germline V gene data show CDR1 as SGHNT and CDR2 as YYREEE (reference sequence). V was pared by 2 bases and J by 3 bases, with 2 bases between. The CDR3 spans 11 residues. As DNA, the CDR3 is TGTGCCAGCAGCTTTTACTATGGCTACACCTTC. This translates into CASSFYYGYTF.

V gene TRBV29-1 combines with J gene TRBJ2-1, with 12 bases identical to TRBD2. The V and J ends lost 8 bases and 7 bases, in that order; junction bases with no gene match: 9. The CDR3 has 14 residues. Germline V gene lookup returns CDR1 SQVTM and CDR2 ANQGSEA. As DNA, the CDR3 is TGCAGCATGCCTAGCGGGAGGGCGGAGAATGAGCAGTTCTTC. Translation: CSMPSGRAENEQFF.

This chain uses TRBV9 with TRBJ2-3; unclear D gene. The V and J ends lost 3 bases and 0 bases respectively, with 8 bases between them. The CDR3 sequence is 14 residues long. Germline V gives CDR1 SGDLS, CDR2 YYNGEE. The chain's CDR3 is CASSDPTSTDTQYF. In DNA, the CDR3 is TGTGCCAGCAGCGACCCCACTAGCACAGATACGCAGTATTTT.

V is TRBV7-8 and J is TRBJ2-2; TRBD2 aligns across 13 bases. This CDR3 comprises 16 residues. Germline CDR1 is SGHVS and CDR2 is FQNEAQ. V shed 4 bases, J shed 5 bases, and the junction held 4 bases outside the gene matches. CDR3 bases: TGTGCCAGCAGCTCAGGACTAGCGGGAGAGACCGGGGAGCTGTTTTTT. Translation gives CASSSGLAGETGELFF. Using reference TRBV7-8 and TRBJ2-2 for the parts outside the CDR3, the full variable domain is GAGVSQSPRYKVAKRGQDVALRCDPISGHVSLFWYQQALGQGPEFLTYFQNEAQLDKSGLPSDRFFAERPEGSVSTLKIQRTQQEDSAVYLCASSSGLAGETGELFFGEGSRLTVL.

The chain recombines TRBV27 with TRBJ1-2; D not certain. Trimming cost V 3 bases and J 4 bases, with 9 bases left between them. From germline, CDR1 is MNHEY and CDR2 SMNVEV (reference sequence). The CDR3 has 13 amino acids. The CDR3 region is CASSFSGVYGYTF. CDR3 coding DNA: TGTGCCAGCAGTTTTTCGGGAGTCTATGGCTACACCTTC.